This entry is about one TCR beta chain. Its target is unknown. The PCR had 60 Vbeta and 13 Jbeta primers. Measured with immunoSEQ multiplex PCR; TCRdb has only the in-frame clones, and not every one. Recorded for this sample: roughly 60,000 clones. J was trimmed by 7 bases and V by 3 bases; bases with no gene match: 5. Per germline, CDR1 KGHSH and CDR2 LQKENI. The CDR3 extends over 14 amino acids. The data were taken from a study of cytomegalovirus exposure and HLA in healthy donors. About the research overall: Earlier sequencing of about 179 million T cells yielded 95 million to 120 million unique TCR beta sequences.

Findings and caveats of the study: Most TCR sequences were uncommon, yet certain public TCRs appeared in many donors. Researchers catalogued roughly 150 TCR beta chains as cytomegalovirus-associated. Researchers reported in a later analysis that common viral pathogens appeared linked to several top clusters.

This TCR derives from a woman aged 18-29 years in good health and CMV-seronegative. The chain joins TRBV18 to TRBJ1-4; 7 bases are shared with TRBD1. The specimen was PBMCs. CDR3 sequence (DNA): TGTGCCAGCTCACCCCCAGGGGGTGGTGAAAAACTGTTTTTT. Encoded protein: CASSPPGGGEKLFF.